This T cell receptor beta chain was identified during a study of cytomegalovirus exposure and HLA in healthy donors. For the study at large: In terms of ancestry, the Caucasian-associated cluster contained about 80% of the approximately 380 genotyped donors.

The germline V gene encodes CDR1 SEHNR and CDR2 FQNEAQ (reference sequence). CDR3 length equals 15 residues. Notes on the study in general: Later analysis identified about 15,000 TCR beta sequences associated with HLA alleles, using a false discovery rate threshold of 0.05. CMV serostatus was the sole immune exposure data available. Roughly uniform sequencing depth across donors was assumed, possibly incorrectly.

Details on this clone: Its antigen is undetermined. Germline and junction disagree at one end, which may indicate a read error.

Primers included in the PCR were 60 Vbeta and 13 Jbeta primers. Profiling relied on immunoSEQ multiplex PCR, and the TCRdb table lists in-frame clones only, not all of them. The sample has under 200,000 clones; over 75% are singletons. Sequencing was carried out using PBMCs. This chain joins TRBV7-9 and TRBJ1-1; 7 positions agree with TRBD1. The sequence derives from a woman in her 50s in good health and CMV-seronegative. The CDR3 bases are TGTTCCAGCAGCTTTACCGGGACAGCAAACACTGAAGCTTTCTTT. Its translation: CSSSFTGTANTEAFF.